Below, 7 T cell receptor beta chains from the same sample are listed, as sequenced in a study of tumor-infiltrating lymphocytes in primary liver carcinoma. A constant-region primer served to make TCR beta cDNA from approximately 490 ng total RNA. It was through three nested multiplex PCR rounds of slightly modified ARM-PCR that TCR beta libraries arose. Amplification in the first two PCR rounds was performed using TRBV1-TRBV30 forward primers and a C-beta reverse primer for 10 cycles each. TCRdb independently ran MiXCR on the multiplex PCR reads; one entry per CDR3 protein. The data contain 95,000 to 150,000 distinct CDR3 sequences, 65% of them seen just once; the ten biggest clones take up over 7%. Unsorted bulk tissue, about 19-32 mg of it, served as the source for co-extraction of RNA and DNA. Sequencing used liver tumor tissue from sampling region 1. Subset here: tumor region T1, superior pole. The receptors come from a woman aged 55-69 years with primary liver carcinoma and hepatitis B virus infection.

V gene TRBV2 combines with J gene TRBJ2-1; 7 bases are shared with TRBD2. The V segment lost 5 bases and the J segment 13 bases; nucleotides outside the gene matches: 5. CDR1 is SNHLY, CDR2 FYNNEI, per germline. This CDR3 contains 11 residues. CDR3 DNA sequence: TGTGCCAGCAGTTCCAGACTAGCCCAGTTCTTC. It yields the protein CASSSRLAQFF.

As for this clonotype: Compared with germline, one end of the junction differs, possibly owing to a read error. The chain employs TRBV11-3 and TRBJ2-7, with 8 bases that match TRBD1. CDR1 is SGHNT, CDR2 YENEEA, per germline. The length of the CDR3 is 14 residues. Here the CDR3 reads CANSRHGQGYEQYF. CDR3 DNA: TGTGCCAACAGCAGACACGGACAGGGATATGAGCAGTACTTC.

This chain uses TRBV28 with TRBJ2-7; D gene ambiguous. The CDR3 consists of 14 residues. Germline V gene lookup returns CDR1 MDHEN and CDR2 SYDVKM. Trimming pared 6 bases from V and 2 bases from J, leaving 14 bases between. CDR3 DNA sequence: TGTGCCAGCAGCCAACGATCCACCACCTACGAGCAGTACTTC. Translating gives CASSQRSTTYEQYF.

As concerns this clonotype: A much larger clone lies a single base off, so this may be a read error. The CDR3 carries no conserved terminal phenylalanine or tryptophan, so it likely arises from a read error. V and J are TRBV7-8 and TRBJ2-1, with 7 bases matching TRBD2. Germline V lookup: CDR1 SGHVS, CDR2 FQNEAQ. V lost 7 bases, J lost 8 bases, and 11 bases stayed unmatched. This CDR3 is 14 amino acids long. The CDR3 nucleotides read TGTGCCAGCAACCTTCTGGGGAGGGACTATGAGCAGTTCTCC. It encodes CASNLLGRDYEQFS.

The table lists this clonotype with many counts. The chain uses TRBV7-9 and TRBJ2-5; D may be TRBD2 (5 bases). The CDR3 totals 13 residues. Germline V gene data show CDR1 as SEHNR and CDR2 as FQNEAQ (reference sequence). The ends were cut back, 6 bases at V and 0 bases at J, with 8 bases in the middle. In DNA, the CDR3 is TGTGCCAGCAGGGAGGAGGACCAAGAGACCCAGTACTTC. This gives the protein CASREEDQETQYF. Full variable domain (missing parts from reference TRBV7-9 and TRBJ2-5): DTGVSQNPRHKITKRGQNVTFRCDPISEHNRLYWYRQTLGQGPEFLTYFQNEAQLEKSRLLSDRFSAERPKGSFSTLEIQRTEQGDSAMYLCASREEDQETQYFGPGTRLLVL.

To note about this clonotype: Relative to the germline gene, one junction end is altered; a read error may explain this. The CDR3 nucleotides are TGCGCCAGCAGTGCCGGGGGTTGCAATGAGCAGTTCTTC. It codes for CASSAGGCNEQFF. This chain uses TRBV11-3 with TRBJ2-1, with D possibly being TRBD2 (6 bases). The V gene's germline CDR1 is SGHNT and CDR2 YENEEA. The CDR3 is 13 amino acids. Drawing the rest from reference TRBV11-3 and TRBJ2-1, the complete variable domain is EAGVVQSPRYKIIEKKQPVAFWCNPISGHNTLYWYLQNLGQGPELLIRYENEEAVDDSQLPKDRFSAERLKGVDSTLKIQPAELGDSAVYLCASSAGGCNEQFFGPGTRLTVL.

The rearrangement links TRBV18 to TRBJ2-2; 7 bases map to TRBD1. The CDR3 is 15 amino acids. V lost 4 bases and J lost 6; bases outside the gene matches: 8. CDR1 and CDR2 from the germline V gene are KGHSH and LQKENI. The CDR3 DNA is TGTGCCAGCTCACTCTCAATGACAGGGCCCGGGGAGCTGTTTTTT. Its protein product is CASSLSMTGPGELFF.